This TCR beta chain was sequenced in a study of technical replicates of blood from several donors. The CDR3 consists of 15 residues. The ends were cut back, 5 bases at V and 4 bases at J, with 19 bases in the middle. Looked up from germline, CDR1 is SQVTM and CDR2 is ANQGSEA. Using immunoSEQ multiplex PCR, the repertoire was profiled, and TCRdb retains in-frame clones only, with some absent. In the table there are 85,000 or so clones, nearly 95% of which are singletons. The sample was T cells isolated from PBMCs. The V gene is TRBV29-1, the J gene TRBJ2-3; no clear D. This receptor was identified in a human donor in good health. The CDR3 region is CSVSPDRGRADTQYF. The DNA of the CDR3 is TGCAGCGTTTCGCCCGACCGAGGCCGCGCAGATACGCAGTATTTT.